The subject of this entry is one T cell receptor (beta chain). Its specificity is not known. This record belongs to a study of cytomegalovirus exposure and HLA in healthy donors. Notes on the study in general: There were fewer than 200 TCR beta chains listed as cytomegalovirus-associated. Donors were assumed by presence/absence analyses to have roughly uniform sequencing depth. Testing in vitro showed a few CMV-associated chains specific for CMV antigens.

Primers for the PCR totalled 60 Vbeta and 13 Jbeta. The data were produced by immunoSEQ multiplex PCR, yet TCRdb's version contains in-frame clones alone and is incomplete. The table lists approximately 90,000 clones, around 77% of them singletons. This TCR derives from a middle-aged man in good health and CMV-seronegative. The sequenced material came from PBMCs.

CDR3 amino acids: CASSLVAGGSTDTQYF. As DNA, the CDR3 is TGTGCCAGCAGCTTGGTGGCGGGGGGTAGCACAGATACGCAGTATTTT. The genes are TRBV5-6 and TRBJ2-3; TRBD2 matches 8 bases. The CDR3 is 16 residues long. Germline CDR1 is SGHDT and CDR2 is YYEEEE. J lost 0 bases, V lost 0 bases, and 3 bases had no gene match.